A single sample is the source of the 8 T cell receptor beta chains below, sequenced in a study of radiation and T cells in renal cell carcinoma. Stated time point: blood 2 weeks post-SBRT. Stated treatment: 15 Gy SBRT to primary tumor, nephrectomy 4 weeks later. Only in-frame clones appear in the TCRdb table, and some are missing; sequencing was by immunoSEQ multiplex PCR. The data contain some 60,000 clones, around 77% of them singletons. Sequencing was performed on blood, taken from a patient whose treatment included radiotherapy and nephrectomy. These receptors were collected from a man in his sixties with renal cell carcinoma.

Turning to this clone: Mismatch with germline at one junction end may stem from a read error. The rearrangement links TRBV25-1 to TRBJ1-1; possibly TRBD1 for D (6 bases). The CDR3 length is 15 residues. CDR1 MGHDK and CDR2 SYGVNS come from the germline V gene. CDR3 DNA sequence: TGTGCCGGCAGTGAATCAGGGGCAGTGGCCACTGAAGCTTTCTTT. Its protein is CAGSESGAVATEAFF.

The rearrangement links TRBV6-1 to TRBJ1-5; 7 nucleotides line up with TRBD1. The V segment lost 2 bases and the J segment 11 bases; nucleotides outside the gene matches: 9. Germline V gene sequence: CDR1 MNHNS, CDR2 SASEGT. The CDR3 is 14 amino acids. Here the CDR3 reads CASSERDSRGSQHF. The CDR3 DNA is TGTGCCAGCAGTGAAAGGGACAGCCGGGGATCCCAGCATTTT.

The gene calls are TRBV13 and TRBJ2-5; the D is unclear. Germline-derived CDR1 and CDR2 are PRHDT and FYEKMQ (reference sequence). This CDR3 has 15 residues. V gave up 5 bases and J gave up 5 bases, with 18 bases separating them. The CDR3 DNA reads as TGTGCCAGCAGCGGGCAACAAAGGGCGTACGAGACCCAGTACTTC. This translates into CASSGQQRAYETQYF.

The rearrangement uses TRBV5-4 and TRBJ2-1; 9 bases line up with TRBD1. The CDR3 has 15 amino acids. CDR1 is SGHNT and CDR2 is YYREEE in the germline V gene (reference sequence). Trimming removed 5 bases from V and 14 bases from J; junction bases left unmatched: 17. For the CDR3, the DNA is TGTGCCAGCAGTCACCGGACAGGGGAGATCAGTGGGGAGTTCTTC. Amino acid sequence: CASSHRTGEISGEFF. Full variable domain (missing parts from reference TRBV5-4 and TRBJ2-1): ETGVTQSPTHLIKTRGQQVTLRCSSQSGHNTVSWYQQALGQGPQFIFQYYREEENGRGNFPPRFSGLQFPNYSSELNVNALELDDSALYLCASSHRTGEISGEFFGPGTRLTVL.

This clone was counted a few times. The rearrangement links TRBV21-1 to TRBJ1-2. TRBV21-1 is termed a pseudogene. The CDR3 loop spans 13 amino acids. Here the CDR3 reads CASSALPRDGYTF. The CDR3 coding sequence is TGTGCCAGCAGCGCCCTCCCCCGGGATGGCTACACCTTC.

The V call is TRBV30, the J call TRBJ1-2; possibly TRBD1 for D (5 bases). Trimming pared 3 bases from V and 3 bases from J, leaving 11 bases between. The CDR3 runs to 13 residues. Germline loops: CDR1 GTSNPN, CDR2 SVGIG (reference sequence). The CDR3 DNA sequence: TGTGCCTGGAGGACCCCAGGGTACTATGGCTACACCTTC. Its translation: CAWRTPGYYGYTF.

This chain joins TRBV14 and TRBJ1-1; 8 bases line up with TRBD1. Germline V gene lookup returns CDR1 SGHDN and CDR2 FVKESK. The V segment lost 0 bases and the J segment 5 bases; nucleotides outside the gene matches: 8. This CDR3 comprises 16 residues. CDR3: CASSQDWTGRRTEAFF. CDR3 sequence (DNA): TGTGCCAGCAGCCAAGATTGGACAGGGCGAAGGACTGAAGCTTTCTTT.

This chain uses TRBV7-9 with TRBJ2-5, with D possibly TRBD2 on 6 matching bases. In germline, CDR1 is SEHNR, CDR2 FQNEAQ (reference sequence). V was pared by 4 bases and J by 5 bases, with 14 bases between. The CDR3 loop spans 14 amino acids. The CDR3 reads CASSYSGGEETQYF. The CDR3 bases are TGTGCCAGCAGCTACAGCGGAGGGGAGGAGACCCAGTACTTC. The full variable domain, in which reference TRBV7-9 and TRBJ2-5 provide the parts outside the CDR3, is DTGVSQNPRHKITKRGQNVTFRCDPISEHNRLYWYRQTLGQGPEFLTYFQNEAQLEKSRLLSDRFSAERPKGSFSTLEIQRTEQGDSAMYLCASSYSGGEETQYFGPGTRLLVL.